This T cell receptor (beta chain) was retrieved from a study of CD8+CD57+ T cells in acquired aplastic anemia. Background on the study: Sorted CD4+ plus CD8+ cells gave DNA averaging 3.2 ug. Notes on the study in general: Controls did not differ significantly from patients in CD8+ Simpson's diversity. Researchers report that twenty-nine CD8+ CDR3 sequences appeared in both patients and controls.

To note about this clonotype: Its antigen is undetermined.

Trimming pared 6 bases from V and 18 bases from J, leaving 15 bases between. CDR1 and CDR2 (germline): SEHNR, FQNEAQ (reference sequence). The CDR3 is made up of 11 amino acids. Investigators profiled TCR beta VDJ and CDR3 from genomic DNA template. One entry per CDR3 protein, called by TCRdb with MiXCR from the reads. The sample includes more than 200,000 distinct CDR3 sequences, approximately 51% of them seen just once. Individuals selected for sequencing had exhibited CD8+CD57+ cell expansion on flow cytometry. Severe acquired aplastic anemia was present in every patient. The chain uses TRBV7-9 and TRBJ2-6, with D perhaps matching TRBD2 (7 bases). This TCR was sampled from a human donor with aplastic anemia. The sequenced material came from sorted CD4+, CD8+, or CD8+CD57+ T cells (not recorded which) from PBMCs. The CDR3 coding sequence is TGTGCCAGCAGTCAGGGGCCTAGCGGGACTTTC. Protein sequence: CASSQGPSGTF.